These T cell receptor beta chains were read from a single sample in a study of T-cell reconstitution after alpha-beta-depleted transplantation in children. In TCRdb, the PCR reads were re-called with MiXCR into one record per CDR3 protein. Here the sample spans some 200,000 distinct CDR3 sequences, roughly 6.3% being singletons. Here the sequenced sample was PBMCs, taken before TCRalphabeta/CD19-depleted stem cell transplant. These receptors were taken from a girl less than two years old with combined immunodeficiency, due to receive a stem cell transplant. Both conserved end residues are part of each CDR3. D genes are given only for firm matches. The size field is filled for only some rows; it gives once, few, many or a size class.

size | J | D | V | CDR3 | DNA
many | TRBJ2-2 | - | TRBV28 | CASSLFRIEDSGELFF | TGTGCCAGCAGTTTATTCCGGATTGAGGATAGCGGGGAGCTGTTTTTT
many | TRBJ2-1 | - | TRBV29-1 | CSVEYRGHNEQFF | TGCAGCGTTGAGTACCGGGGCCACAATGAGCAGTTCTTC
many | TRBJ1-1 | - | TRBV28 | CASSLGRGREGGQPEAFF | TGTGCCAGCAGTTTAGGGAGAGGACGTGAGGGGGGCCAACCTGAAGCTTTCTTT
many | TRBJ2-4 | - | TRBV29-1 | CSVEDMMAGRNIQYF | TGCAGCGTTGAAGATATGATGGCTGGACGAAACATTCAGTACTTC
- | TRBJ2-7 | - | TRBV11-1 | CASSPPGRAYEQYF | TGTGCCAGCAGCCCCCCGGGACGGGCCTACGAGCAGTACTTC
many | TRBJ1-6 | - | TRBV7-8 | CASNVQSYNSPLHF | TGTGCCAGCAACGTCCAGAGCTATAATTCACCCCTCCACTTT
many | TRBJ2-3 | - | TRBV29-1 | CSVYSFYTDTQYF | TGCAGCGTCTACAGCTTTTACACAGATACGCAGTATTTT
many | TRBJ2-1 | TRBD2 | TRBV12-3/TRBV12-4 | CASITGTSLFF | TGTGCCAGCATAACCGGGACTAGCTTGTTCTTC
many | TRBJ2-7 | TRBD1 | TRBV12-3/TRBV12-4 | CASSFPDRGYEQYF | TGTGCCAGCAGTTTCCCGGACAGGGGCTACGAGCAGTACTTC
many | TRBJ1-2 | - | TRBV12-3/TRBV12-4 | CASSFLPRYLYGYTF | TGTGCCAGCAGTTTCCTGCCCAGGTACCTCTATGGCTACACCTTC
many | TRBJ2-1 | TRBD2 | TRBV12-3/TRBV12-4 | CASSFVGEGRNEQFF | TGTGCCAGCAGTTTTGTGGGGGAGGGCCGCAATGAGCAGTTCTTC
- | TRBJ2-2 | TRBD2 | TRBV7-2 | CASSGQSGRTGELFF | TGTGCCAGCAGCGGCCAAAGCGGGAGGACCGGGGAGCTGTTTTTT
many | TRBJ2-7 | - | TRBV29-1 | CSVELPLLGSYEQYF | TGCAGCGTTGAACTCCCCCTACTAGGATCCTACGAGCAGTACTTC
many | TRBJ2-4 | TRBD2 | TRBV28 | CASNRLAVNIQYF | TGTGCCAGCAACCGGCTAGCGGTAAACATTCAGTACTTC
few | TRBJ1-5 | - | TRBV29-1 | CSVRTDYTQHF | TGCAGCGTTAGGACAGATTACACCCAGCATTTT
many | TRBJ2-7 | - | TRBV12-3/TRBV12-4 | CASSEVGLLYF | TGTGCCAGCAGCGAAGTAGGCTTACTGTACTTC
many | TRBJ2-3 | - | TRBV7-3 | CASSLTHTDTQYF | TGTGCCAGCAGCTTAACCCACACAGATACGCAGTATTTT
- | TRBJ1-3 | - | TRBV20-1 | CSARSSGGNTIYF | TGCAGTGCTAGATCGTCAGGGGGAAACACCATATATTTT
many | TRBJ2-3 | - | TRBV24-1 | CATSDFGESSTDTQYF | TGTGCCACCAGTGATTTTGGGGAATCTAGCACAGATACGCAGTATTTT
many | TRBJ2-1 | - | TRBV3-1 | CASSQAWGRQEQFF | TGTGCCAGCAGCCAAGCATGGGGACGACAGGAGCAGTTCTTC
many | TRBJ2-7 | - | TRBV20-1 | CSASVGVVLEQYF | TGCAGTGCTAGCGTTGGCGTGGTACTTGAGCAGTACTTC
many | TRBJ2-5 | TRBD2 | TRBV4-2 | CASSQETSGKAQYF | TGTGCCAGCAGCCAAGAGACTAGCGGGAAGGCCCAGTACTTC
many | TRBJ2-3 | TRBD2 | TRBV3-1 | CASSQVLAAHKSRDTQYF | TGTGCCAGCAGCCAAGTTCTAGCGGCCCATAAAAGCAGAGATACGCAGTATTTT
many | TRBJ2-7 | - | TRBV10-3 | CAISESKGFEQYF | TGTGCCATCAGTGAGTCGAAGGGGTTCGAGCAGTACTTC
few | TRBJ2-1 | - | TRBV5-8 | CASSLEGGNSYNEQFF | TGTGCCAGCAGCTTGGAGGGGGGGAACTCCTACAATGAGCAGTTCTTC
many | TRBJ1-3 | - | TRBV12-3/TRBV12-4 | CASSFTAAGNTIYF | TGTGCCAGCAGTTTTACGGCGGCTGGAAACACCATATATTTT
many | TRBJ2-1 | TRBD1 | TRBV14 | CASSPTGGFYNEQFF | TGTGCCAGCAGCCCAACAGGGGGTTTCTACAATGAGCAGTTCTTC
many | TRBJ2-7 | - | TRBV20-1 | CSAREGFTGNYEQYF | TGCAGTGCTAGAGAGGGATTTACAGGGAACTACGAGCAGTACTTC
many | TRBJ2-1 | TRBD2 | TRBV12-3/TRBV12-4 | CASSLGGLAGGPHNEQFF | TGTGCCAGCAGTTTAGGGGGACTAGCGGGGGGGCCCCACAATGAGCAGTTCTTC
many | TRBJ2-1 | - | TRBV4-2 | CASSQGRGTVWVYNEQFF | TGTGCCAGCAGCCAAGGGCGGGGAACGGTATGGGTTTACAATGAGCAGTTCTTC
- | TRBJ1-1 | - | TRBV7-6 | CASSASYGTAAFF | TGTGCCAGCAGCGCCTCCTACGGGACTGCGGCTTTCTTT
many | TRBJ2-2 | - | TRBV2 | CASSELRPGELFF | TGTGCCAGCAGTGAACTTAGGCCCGGGGAGCTGTTTTTT
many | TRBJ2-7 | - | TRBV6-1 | CASGIGLSTYEQYF | TGTGCGTCCGGGATTGGGTTATCTACCTACGAGCAGTACTTC
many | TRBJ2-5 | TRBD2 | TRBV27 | CASTLGGLSSYQETQYF | TGTGCCAGCACCCTGGGAGGGCTCAGCTCGTACCAAGAGACCCAGTACTTC
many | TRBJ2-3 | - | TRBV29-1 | CSVGRGRAFSTDTQYF | TGCAGCGTTGGACGTGGCAGGGCCTTTAGCACAGATACGCAGTATTTT
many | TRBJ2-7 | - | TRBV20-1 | CSAASIQLALREQYF | TGCAGTGCGGCAAGCATCCAACTAGCCCTTCGCGAGCAGTACTTC
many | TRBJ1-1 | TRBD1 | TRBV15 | CATSRAWTGGNTEAFF | TGTGCCACCAGCAGAGCCTGGACAGGAGGGAACACTGAAGCTTTCTTT
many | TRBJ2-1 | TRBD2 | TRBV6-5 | CASSFSGGTYNEQFF | TGTGCCAGCAGTTTCAGCGGGGGGACTTACAATGAGCAGTTCTTC
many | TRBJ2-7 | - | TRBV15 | CATSRDLPLVYEQYF | TGTGCCACCAGCAGAGATCTGCCCCTAGTCTACGAGCAGTACTTC
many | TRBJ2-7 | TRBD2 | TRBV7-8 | CASSSGTSSLRHEQYF | TGTGCCAGCAGCTCAGGGACTAGCAGTTTGCGCCACGAGCAGTACTTC
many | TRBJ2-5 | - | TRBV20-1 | CSARSGLEGAGTQYF | TGCAGTGCTAGAAGCGGACTGGAGGGGGCTGGGACCCAGTACTTC
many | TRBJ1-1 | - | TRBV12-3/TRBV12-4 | CASSLSLASEAFF | TGTGCCAGCAGTTTAAGTCTGGCCTCTGAAGCTTTCTTT
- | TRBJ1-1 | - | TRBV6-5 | CASSYSEGNTEAFF | TGTGCCAGCAGTTACTCGGAGGGGAACACTGAAGCTTTCTTT
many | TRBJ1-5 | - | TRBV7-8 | CASSFYNVGAPQPQHF | TGTGCCAGCAGCTTTTACAACGTAGGGGCCCCCCAGCCCCAGCATTTT
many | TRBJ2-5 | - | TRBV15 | CATSREGAGQETQYF | TGTGCCACCAGCAGAGAAGGGGCGGGCCAAGAGACCCAGTACTTC
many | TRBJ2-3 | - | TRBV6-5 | CASSYNRLGYDTQYF | TGTGCCAGCAGTTACAACAGGCTAGGATACGATACGCAGTATTTT
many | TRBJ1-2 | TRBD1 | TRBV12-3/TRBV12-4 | CASSSGETGANYGYTF | TGTGCCAGCAGTTCAGGGGAAACAGGGGCTAACTATGGCTACACCTTC
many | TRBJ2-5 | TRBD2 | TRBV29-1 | CSVESGARGETQYF | TGCAGCGTTGAATCCGGGGCGCGGGGGGAGACCCAGTACTTC
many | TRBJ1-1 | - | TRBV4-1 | CASSLPGRPGFSEAFF | TGCGCCAGCAGCCTTCCGGGCAGGCCAGGGTTTTCTGAAGCTTTCTTT
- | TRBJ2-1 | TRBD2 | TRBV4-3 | CASSQASGRGYEQFF | TGCGCCAGCAGCCAAGCGAGCGGGAGGGGGTATGAGCAGTTCTTC
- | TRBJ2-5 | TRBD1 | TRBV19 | CASFTLPGQGAQYF | TGTGCCAGTTTCACCCTCCCCGGACAGGGGGCCCAGTACTTC
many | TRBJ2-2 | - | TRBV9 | CASSVAGELFF | TGTGCCAGCAGCGTAGCCGGGGAGCTGTTTTTT
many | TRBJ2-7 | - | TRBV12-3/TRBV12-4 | CASSFWGYEQYF | TGTGCCAGCAGTTTTTGGGGATACGAGCAGTACTTC
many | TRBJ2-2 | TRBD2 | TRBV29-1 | CSERGSTGELFF | TGCAGCGAGCGGGGATCCACCGGGGAGCTGTTTTTT
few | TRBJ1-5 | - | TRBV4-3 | CASSQDFWTAHQPQHF | TGCGCCAGCAGCCAAGATTTTTGGACAGCCCATCAGCCCCAGCATTTT
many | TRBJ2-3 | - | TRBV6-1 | CASGGLEVGDTQYF | TGTGCCAGCGGCGGATTAGAGGTCGGGGATACGCAGTATTTT
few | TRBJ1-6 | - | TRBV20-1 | CSASSRLVNNNSPLHF | TGCAGTGCTAGTTCCCGACTCGTCAACAATAATTCACCCCTCCACTTT
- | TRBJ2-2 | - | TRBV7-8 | CASSPLVGTTNTGELFF | TGTGCCAGCAGCCCCCTCGTCGGCACAACGAACACCGGGGAGCTGTTTTTT
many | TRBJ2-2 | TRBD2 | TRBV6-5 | CASSYMLAGGTENTGELFF | TGTGCCAGCAGTTACATGCTAGCGGGGGGCACAGAGAACACCGGGGAGCTGTTTTTT